The T cell receptor (beta chain) under discussion was sequenced for a study of shared clonotypes between healthy human individuals. Study-wide findings and caveats: Clonotypes shared by all four donors outscored non-shared clonotypes in generation probability.

As to this clone: Its antigen is currently unknown.

Researchers divided each subset's genomic DNA evenly across several immunoSEQ plates. Repertoires were generated with immunoSEQ multiplex PCR, while TCRdb's copy carries only in-frame clones and drops some. The sample records approximately 2.5 million clones, 90% to 95% being singletons. V shed 2 bases, J shed 2 bases, and the junction held 3 bases outside the gene matches. CDR1 is SGHTA, CDR2 FQGNSA, per germline. This CDR3 comprises 16 residues. Those who donated were healthy HIV-negative adults, with no recent acute infections or vaccinations reported. The sequencing sample was made of naive CD4+ T cells from PBMCs. Specified subset: CD45RA+ positively selected. The source of this sequence is a young man in good health. Some clones in this sample may be carry-over from other donors' samples. The V and J genes are TRBV7-2 and TRBJ2-2, with 9 bases aligning to TRBD2. The CDR3 DNA is TGTGCCAGCAGCTTAAACCTAGCGGGAAACACCGGGGAGCTGTTTTTT. It is translated as CASSLNLAGNTGELFF.